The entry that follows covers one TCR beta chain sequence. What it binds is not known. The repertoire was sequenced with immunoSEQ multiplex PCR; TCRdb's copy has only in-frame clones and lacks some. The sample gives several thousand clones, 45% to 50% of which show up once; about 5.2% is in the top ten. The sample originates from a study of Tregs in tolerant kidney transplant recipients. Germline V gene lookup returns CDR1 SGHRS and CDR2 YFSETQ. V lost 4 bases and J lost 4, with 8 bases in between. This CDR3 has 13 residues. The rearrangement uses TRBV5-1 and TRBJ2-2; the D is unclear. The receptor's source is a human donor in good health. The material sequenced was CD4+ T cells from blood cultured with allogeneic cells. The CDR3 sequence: CASSTSGTGELFF. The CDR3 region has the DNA TGCGCCAGCAGCACGTCGGGCACCGGGGAGCTGTTTTTT.